These 11 T cell receptor beta chains came from one sample sequenced in a study of CD8 T cells in ankylosing spondylitis. No cognate antigen is known for these TCRs. General study points: Ankylosing spondylitis blood appeared to be characterized by a TCR beta motif of several highly homologous variants.

TCRdb analysed the 5' RACE reads with MiXCR anew, one entry per CDR3 protein. The top ten clones hold approximately 16% of a sample with about 390,000 distinct CDR3 sequences, under 25% of them seen once. The specimen sequenced was blood, either unsorted or a sorted T cell fraction (not recorded which). The receptors here all came from a male donor with ankylosing spondylitis.

The chain recombines TRBV27 with TRBJ1-6; D might be TRBD1 (5 bases). There are 16 residues in the CDR3. V lost 0 bases and J lost 8, with 14 bases in between. Germline lookup yields CDR1 MNHEY and CDR2 SMNVEV (reference sequence). CDR3 sequence (DNA): TGTGCCAGCAGTTTATCTACAGGTGGTGTTGATTCACCCCTCCACTTT. It yields the protein CASSLSTGGVDSPLHF.

This clonotype was counted only a few times. CDR3 residues: CASSTGQGSYNEQFF. DNA for the CDR3: TGCGCCAGCAGCACCGGGCAGGGTTCCTACAATGAGCAGTTCTTC. V usage is TRBV5-1 and J usage is TRBJ2-1, with a weak D call TRBD1 (5 bases). CDR1 SGHRS and CDR2 YFSETQ come from the germline V gene. The CDR3 runs to 15 residues. V was shortened by 4 bases and J by 1 base, with 12 bases between the two germline ends.

This chain links TRBV6-1 with TRBJ2-3; 8 positions match TRBD1. Trimming removed 6 bases from V and 6 bases from J; junction bases left unmatched: 14. The CDR3 runs 16 residues. CDR1 MNHNS and CDR2 SASEGT come from the germline V gene. CDR3 region: CASRIFGQGGGDTQYF. Here the CDR3 DNA reads TGTGCCAGCAGAATCTTCGGACAGGGAGGCGGTGATACGCAGTATTTT.

The sample holds a few counts of this clonotype. J is TRBJ2-5 and V is TRBV15, with 7 bases aligning to TRBD1. V dropped 2 bases and J dropped 5; count of bases not matched to a gene: 8. Germline lookup yields CDR1 LNHNV and CDR2 YYDKDF (reference sequence). This CDR3 has 15 residues. The CDR3 coding sequence is TGTGCCACCAGCAGACAAACAGGGGTTGGTGAGACCCAGTACTTC. Translated: CATSRQTGVGETQYF.

This clonotype occurred a few times. This sequence joins TRBV28 and TRBJ2-1, with 12 positions matching TRBD2. With 10 bases clipped from V and 0 bases from J, the junction kept 16 bases outside the gene matches. This CDR3 is built from 19 residues. Germline lookup yields CDR1 MDHEN and CDR2 SYDVKM. CDR3 region: CATNLELAGGNNSYNEQFF. CDR3 coding DNA: TGTGCCACCAACTTGGAACTAGCGGGAGGTAATAACTCCTACAATGAGCAGTTCTTC.

The V gene is TRBV4-3, the J gene TRBJ2-7, with D perhaps matching TRBD1 (5 bases). The CDR3 has 13 amino acids. Germline CDR1 and CDR2: LGHNA and YSLEER. The V end was cut by 0 bases, the J end by 9 bases, with 12 bases between. This CDR3 reads CASSQERGRRQYF. CDR3 coding DNA: TGCGCCAGCAGCCAAGAAAGGGGCCGACGGCAGTACTTC.

This chain uses TRBV3-1 with TRBJ2-7, with TRBD1 matching 7 bases. V lost 1 base and J lost 0; bases outside the gene matches: 3. CDR1 and CDR2 (germline): LGHDT, YNNKEL (reference sequence). The CDR3 sequence is 15 residues long. CDR3 coding DNA: TGTGCCAGCAGCCAAGGGGGACAGAGCTCCTACGAGCAGTACTTC. This gives the protein CASSQGGQSSYEQYF.

This clonotype is a singleton in its sample. The junction shows a germline mismatch at one end, possibly a read error. This rearrangement joins TRBV4-2 to TRBJ1-1, with 9 bases matching TRBD1. Germline CDR1 reads LGHNA; CDR2 reads YNFKEQ. CDR3 length: 14 amino acids. The CDR3 loop reads CASSQTGGRTEAYF. The CDR3 nucleotides are TGTGCCAGCAGCCAGACAGGGGGTCGAACTGAAGCTTACTTT.

At least ten counts were recorded for this clonotype. CDR3 loop: CSVARQGNTGELFF. Written as DNA, the CDR3 is TGCAGCGTTGCCAGGCAGGGGAACACCGGGGAGCTGTTTTTT. The V and J genes are TRBV29-1 and TRBJ2-2; tentative D call: TRBD1 (5 bases). V was pared by 4 bases and J by 1 base, with 10 bases between. This CDR3 has 14 amino acids. From germline, CDR1 is SQVTM and CDR2 ANQGSEA.

This clonotype came up a few times. The chain has TRBV4-2 and TRBJ2-1; TRBD2 agrees at 10 bases. J gave up 5 bases and V 1 base, and 2 bases lay outside the gene matches. CDR3 length equals 15 residues. Germline V gene data show CDR1 as LGHNA and CDR2 as YNFKEQ. The CDR3 bases are TGTGCCAGCAGCCAAGTTACTAGCGGGGACAATGAGCAGTTCTTC. It encodes CASSQVTSGDNEQFF.

The CDR3 is CSARADRGGAYEQYF. Here the CDR3 DNA reads TGCAGTGCTAGAGCCGACAGGGGAGGGGCCTACGAGCAGTACTTC. V usage is TRBV20-1 and J usage is TRBJ2-7, with D perhaps matching TRBD1 (8 bases). Per germline, CDR1 DFQATT and CDR2 SNEGSKA (reference sequence). The CDR3 is made up of 15 amino acids. The V end lost 1 base, the J end lost 2 bases, and 15 bases lay between the germline ends.